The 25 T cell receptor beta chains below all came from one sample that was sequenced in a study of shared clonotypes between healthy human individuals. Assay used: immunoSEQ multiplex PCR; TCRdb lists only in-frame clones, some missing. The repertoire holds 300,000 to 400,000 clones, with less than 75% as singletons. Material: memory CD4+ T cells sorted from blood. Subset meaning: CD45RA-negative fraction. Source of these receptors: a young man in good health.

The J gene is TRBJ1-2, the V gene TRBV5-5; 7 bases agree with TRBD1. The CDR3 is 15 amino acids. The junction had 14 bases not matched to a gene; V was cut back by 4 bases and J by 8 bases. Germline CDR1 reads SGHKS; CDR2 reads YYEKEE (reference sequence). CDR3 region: CASSPEKGRGNGYTF. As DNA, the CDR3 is TGTGCCAGCAGCCCAGAAAAGGGCAGGGGGAACGGCTACACCTTC.

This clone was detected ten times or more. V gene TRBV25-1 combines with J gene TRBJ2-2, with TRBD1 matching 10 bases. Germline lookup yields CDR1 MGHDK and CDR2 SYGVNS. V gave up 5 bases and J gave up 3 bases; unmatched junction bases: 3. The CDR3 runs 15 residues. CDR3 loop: CASSPGQGYTGELFF. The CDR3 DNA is TGTGCCAGCAGTCCGGGACAGGGGTACACCGGGGAGCTGTTTTTT.

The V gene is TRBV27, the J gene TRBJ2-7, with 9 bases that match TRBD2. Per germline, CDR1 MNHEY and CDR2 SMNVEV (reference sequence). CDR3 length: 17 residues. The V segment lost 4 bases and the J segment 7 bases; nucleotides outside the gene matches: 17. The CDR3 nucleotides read TGTGCCAGCAGTTCCCGAGCTAGCGGGGCCCTAACGCCGGAGCAGTACTTC. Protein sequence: CASSSRASGALTPEQYF.

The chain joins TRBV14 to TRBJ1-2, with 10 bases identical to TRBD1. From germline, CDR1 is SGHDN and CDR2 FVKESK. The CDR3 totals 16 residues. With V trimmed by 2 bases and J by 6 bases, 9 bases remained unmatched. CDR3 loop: CASSQLDRGQLDGYTF. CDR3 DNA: TGTGCCAGCAGCCAACTCGACAGGGGGCAACTGGATGGCTACACCTTC.

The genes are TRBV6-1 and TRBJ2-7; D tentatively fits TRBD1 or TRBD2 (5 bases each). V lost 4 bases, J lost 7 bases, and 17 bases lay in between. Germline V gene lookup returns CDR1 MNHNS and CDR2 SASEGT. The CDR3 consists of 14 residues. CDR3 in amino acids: CASSVPGAAVEQYF. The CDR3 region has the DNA TGTGCCAGCAGTGTACCCGGGGCAGCTGTGGAGCAGTACTTC.

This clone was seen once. The CDR3 DNA follows: TGTGCCAGCAGCAAAGTCCTTCCGGACAGCACCTGCCAGATGAACACTGAAGCTTTCTTT. It translates to CASSKVLPDSTCQMNTEAFF. The chain has TRBV21-1 and TRBJ1-1; the table's D gene call, TRBD1, was not cross checked with the DNA. TRBV21-1 is termed a pseudogene. The CDR3 runs to 20 residues.

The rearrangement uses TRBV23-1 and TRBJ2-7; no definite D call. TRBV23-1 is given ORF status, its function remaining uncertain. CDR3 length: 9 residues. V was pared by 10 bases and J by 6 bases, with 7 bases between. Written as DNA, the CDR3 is TGCGCCATCACGGGCGAGCAGTACTTC. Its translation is CAITGEQYF.

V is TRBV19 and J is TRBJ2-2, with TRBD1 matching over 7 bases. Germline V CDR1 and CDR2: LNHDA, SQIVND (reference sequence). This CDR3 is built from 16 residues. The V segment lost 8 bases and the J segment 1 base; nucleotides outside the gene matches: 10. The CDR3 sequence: CASFDHRGLNTGELFF. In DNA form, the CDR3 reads TGTGCCAGTTTCGACCACAGGGGTTTGAACACCGGGGAGCTGTTTTTT.

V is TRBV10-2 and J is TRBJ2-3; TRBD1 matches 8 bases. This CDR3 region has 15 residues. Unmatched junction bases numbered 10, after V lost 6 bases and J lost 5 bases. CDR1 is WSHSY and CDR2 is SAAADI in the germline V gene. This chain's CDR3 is CASSPRTGFGDTQYF. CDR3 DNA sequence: TGCGCCAGCAGCCCACGGACAGGGTTTGGAGATACGCAGTATTTT.

Written as DNA, the CDR3 is TGTGCCAGTAGTATTGATCAAAGGCCCCAGCATTTT. Its protein product is CASSIDQRPQHF. The chain recombines TRBV19 with TRBJ1-5, with D unclear. Trimming pared 3 bases from V and 9 bases from J, leaving 9 bases between. The germline CDR1 and CDR2 sequences are LNHDA and SQIVND (reference sequence). CDR3 length equals 12 residues.

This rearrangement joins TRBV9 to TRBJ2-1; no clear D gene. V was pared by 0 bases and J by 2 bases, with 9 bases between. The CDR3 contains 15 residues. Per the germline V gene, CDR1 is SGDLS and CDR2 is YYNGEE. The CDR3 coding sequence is TGTGCCAGCAGCGTAGGCCCCGCGCCCTACAATGAGCAGTTCTTC. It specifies CASSVGPAPYNEQFF.

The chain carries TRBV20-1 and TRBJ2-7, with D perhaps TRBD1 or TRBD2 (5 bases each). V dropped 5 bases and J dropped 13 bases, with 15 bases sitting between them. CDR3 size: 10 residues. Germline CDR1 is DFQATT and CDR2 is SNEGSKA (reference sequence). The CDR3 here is CSAGWDRGYF. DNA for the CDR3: TGCAGTGCTGGCTGGGACCGCGGATACTTC.

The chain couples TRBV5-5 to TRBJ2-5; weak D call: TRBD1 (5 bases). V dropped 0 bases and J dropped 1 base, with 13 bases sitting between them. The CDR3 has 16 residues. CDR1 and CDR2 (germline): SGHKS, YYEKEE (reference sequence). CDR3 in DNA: TGTGCCAGCAGCTTGGACCTCAGGGTTAGCCAAGAGACCCAGTACTTC. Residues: CASSLDLRVSQETQYF.

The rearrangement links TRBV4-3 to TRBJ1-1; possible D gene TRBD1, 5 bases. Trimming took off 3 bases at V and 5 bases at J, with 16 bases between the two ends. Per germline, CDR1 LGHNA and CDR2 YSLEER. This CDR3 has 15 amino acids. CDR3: CASSHGANGGTEAFF. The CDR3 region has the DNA TGCGCCAGCAGCCACGGGGCAAATGGGGGAACTGAAGCTTTCTTT.

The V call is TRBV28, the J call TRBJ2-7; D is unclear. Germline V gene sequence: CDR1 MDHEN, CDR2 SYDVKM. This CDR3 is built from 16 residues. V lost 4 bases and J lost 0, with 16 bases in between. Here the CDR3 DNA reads TGTGCCAGCAGTTCTCCCTCGGCGGCGAGCTCCTACGAGCAGTACTTC. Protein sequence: CASSSPSAASSYEQYF.

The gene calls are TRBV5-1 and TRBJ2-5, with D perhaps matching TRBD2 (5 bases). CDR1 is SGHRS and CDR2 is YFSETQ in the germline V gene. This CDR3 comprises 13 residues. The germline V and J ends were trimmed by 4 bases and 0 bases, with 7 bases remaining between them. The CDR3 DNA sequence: TGCGCCAGCAGCAAGGACTACCAAGAGACCCAGTACTTC. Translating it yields CASSKDYQETQYF.

CDR3 sequence: CASVDLAGGAIRQYF. CDR3 coding DNA: TGTGCCTCCGTCGATCTAGCGGGGGGGGCGATAAGGCAGTATTTT. The V and J genes are TRBV28 and TRBJ2-3, with 12 bases matching TRBD2. The germline gives CDR1 MDHEN, CDR2 SYDVKM. With 11 bases clipped from V and 11 bases from J, the junction kept 17 bases outside the gene matches. This CDR3 is 15 amino acids long.

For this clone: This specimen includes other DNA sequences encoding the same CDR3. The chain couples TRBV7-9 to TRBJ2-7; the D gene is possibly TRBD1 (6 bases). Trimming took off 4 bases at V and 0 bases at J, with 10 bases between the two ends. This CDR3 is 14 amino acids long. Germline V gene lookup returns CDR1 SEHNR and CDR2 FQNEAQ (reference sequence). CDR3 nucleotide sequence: TGTGCCAGCAGCTCGACAGGAGACTCCTACGAGCAGTACTTC. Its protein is CASSSTGDSYEQYF.

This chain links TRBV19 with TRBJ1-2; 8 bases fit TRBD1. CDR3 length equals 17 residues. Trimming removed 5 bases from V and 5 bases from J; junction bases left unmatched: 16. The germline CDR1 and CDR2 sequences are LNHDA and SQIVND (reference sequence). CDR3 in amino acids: CASSPDGGQGYIYGYTF. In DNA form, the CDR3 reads TGTGCCAGTAGTCCCGACGGTGGACAGGGATATATTTATGGCTACACCTTC.

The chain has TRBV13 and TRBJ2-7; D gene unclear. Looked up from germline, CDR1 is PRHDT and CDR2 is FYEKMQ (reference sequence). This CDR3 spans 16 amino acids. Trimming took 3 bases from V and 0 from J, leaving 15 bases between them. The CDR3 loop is CASSFRAGSASYEQYF. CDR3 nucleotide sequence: TGTGCCAGCAGCTTTCGCGCCGGGTCTGCCTCCTACGAGCAGTACTTC.

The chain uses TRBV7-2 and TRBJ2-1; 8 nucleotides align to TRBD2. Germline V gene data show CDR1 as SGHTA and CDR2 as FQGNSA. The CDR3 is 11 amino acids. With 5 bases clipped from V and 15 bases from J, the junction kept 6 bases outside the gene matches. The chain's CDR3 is CASSRSGRLFF. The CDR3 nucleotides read TGTGCCAGCAGCAGAAGCGGGAGACTGTTCTTC. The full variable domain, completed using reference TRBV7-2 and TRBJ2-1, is GAGVSQSPSNKVTEKGKDVELRCDPISGHTALYWYRQSLGQGLEFLIYFQGNSAPDKSGLPSDRFSAERTGGSVSTLTIQRTQQEDSAVYLCASSRSGRLFFGPGTRLTVL.

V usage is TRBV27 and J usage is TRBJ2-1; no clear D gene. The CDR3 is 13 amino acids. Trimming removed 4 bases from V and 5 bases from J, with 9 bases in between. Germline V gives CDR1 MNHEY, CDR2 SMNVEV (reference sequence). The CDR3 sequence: CASSSRTDNEQFF. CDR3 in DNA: TGTGCCAGCAGTTCACGGACCGACAATGAGCAGTTCTTC.

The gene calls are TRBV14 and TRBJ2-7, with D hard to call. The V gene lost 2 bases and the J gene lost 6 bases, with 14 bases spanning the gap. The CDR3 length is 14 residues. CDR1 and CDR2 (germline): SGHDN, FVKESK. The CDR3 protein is CASSQRSPVSEQYF. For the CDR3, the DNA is TGTGCCAGCAGCCAACGAAGCCCAGTTTCCGAGCAGTACTTC.

In DNA, the CDR3 is TGTGCCAGCAGGACGGGACAGTGGGTTGGAGGCTACACCTTC. Encoded protein: CASRTGQWVGGYTF. The chain joins TRBV6-1 to TRBJ1-2; TRBD1 matches 7 bases. Germline V gene sequence: CDR1 MNHNS, CDR2 SASEGT. CDR3 length: 14 residues. The ends lost 6 bases at V and 8 bases at J; junction bases unmatched: 12.

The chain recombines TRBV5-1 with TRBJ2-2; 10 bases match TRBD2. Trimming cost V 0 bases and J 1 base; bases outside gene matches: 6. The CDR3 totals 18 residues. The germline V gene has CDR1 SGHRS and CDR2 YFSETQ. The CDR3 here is CASSLGPGLAVNTGELFF. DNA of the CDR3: TGCGCCAGCAGCTTGGGTCCCGGACTAGCGGTGAACACCGGGGAGCTGTTTTTT.